This TCR beta chain was sequenced in a study of blood T cell repertoires in COVID-19 (dated by TCRdb to about 2020). Study-wide context: The collaborator samples originated in the United States, Italy and Spain and spanned the acute and convalescent phases of COVID-19. Samples were obtained from the ongoing ImmuneRACE study (first 160 participants) and from some 1,200 subjects provided by 6 global collaborators. The prospective study material was composed of cDNA or gDNA derived from T cells, B-cell-depleted T cells, or PBMCs. Where HLA class I and class II types were available, the types were taken from metadata supplied by the sample provider, not from assay-based typing. Subjects who had been exposed to COVID-19, were actively infected with it, or had recovered from it provided the deeply sampled blood TCRbeta repertoires that made up the dataset. A freely available public database, intended as a resource for researchers studying the immune response to SARS-CoV-2, is where the repertoires were released. Nearly every sample came with metadata listing a de-identified subject ID, COVID-19 status, age in years and sex. What the authors observed across the whole study: The quantity of clinical and demographic metadata differed by source and by participant and was supplied without curation.

TCRbeta CDR3 regions were amplified from genomic DNA by means of the immunoSEQ Assay, a bias-controlled multiplex PCR. The authors' analysis ran thus. The number of nucleated cells in each sample was estimated by amplification of reference gene primers within the assay. To quantify the absolute abundance of each unique TCRbeta CDR3 rearrangement, sequence reads were collapsed and filtered. For each sample, productive Simpson clonality was calculated as the square root of Simpson's diversity index across productive rearrangements. The clones in this table, taken by TCRdb from immuneACCESS, are in-frame only. Not every clone is retained; where verified, under half of the shortfall comes from an unresolved V gene, and the cause of the rest is unknown. V, J and clone size are those of that table, while D and trimming were read from the DNA. This sample holds about 99,000 clones; about 80% were observed only once. Under 30% of the sample lies in the top ten.

Each collaborating institution followed its own protocols to collect whole blood in K2EDTA tubes. For TCRbeta analysis, collaborator samples were shipped as frozen whole blood, as isolated PBMCs, or as DNA extracted from either sample type. Comments on this clone: The specificity of this receptor is unknown. No base-level quality is on record; no much larger clone is a single base apart.

Sequenced input: peripheral blood. The sequence was collected from a man aged 60 to 75 with acute or convalescent COVID-19.

The nucleotide sequence is TGTGCCAGCAGTGAAGGGACAGGGCCTAACTATGGCTACACCTTC. Its translation is CASSEGTGPNYGYTF. The sequence joins TRBV6-1 to TRBJ1-2, and TRBD1 matches 8 of the central bases. From the cysteine up to the phenylalanine, the CDR3 has a length of 15 residues. The only DNA kept is the CDR3, 45 bases in frame from the first base. Germline trimming: 1 base from V, 0 bases from J; junction bases outside gene matches: 1. CDR1 and CDR2, looked up from the germline V gene, are MNHNS and SASEGT.